The 8 T cell receptor beta chains in this list originate from one sample, sequenced in a study of blood T cell repertoires in COVID-19. Generated by immunoSEQ multiplex PCR, the TCRdb table keeps only in-frame clones and is missing some. Of about 130,000 clones listed, approximately 84% are singletons. The sequenced sample consisted of peripheral blood. The receptors come from a woman aged 60-70 years with acute or convalescent COVID-19.

V and J are TRBV27 and TRBJ1-1; weak D call: TRBD1 (5 bases). The CDR3 sequence is 16 residues long. Trimming took 2 bases from V and 4 from J, leaving 17 bases between them. Germline V gives CDR1 MNHEY, CDR2 SMNVEV (reference sequence). The CDR3 bases are TGTGCCAGCAGTTTAGGGGCCGGTGAGCGGGTCACTGAAGCTTTCTTT. Translating it yields CASSLGAGERVTEAFF.

This chain connects TRBV19 to TRBJ1-1, with a possible D match to TRBD1 (6 bases). Germline V gives CDR1 LNHDA, CDR2 SQIVND (reference sequence). There are 14 residues in the CDR3. V shed 2 bases and J shed 6 bases, with 13 bases lying between them. CDR3 nucleotide sequence: TGTGCCAGTAGTATATCGGGGGGCTACGCTGAAGCTTTCTTT. Translation: CASSISGGYAEAFF.

The chain links TRBV7-9 to TRBJ1-1; no definite D call. Germline assignment: CDR1 SEHNR and CDR2 FQNEAQ (reference sequence). V lost 8 bases and J 4 bases, leaving 11 bases between the germline ends. The CDR3 covers 12 residues. The CDR3 DNA reads as TGTGCCAGCTCCCCCCGCGCCACTGAAGCTTTCTTT. This codes for CASSPRATEAFF.

The gene calls are TRBV30 and TRBJ2-5, with 8 bases that match TRBD2. Germline CDR1 and CDR2: GTSNPN and SVGIG (reference sequence). CDR3 size: 17 residues. The V and J ends lost 5 bases and 5 bases, in that order; junction bases with no gene match: 19. This chain's CDR3 is CAWLRPGTRVASETQYF. The CDR3 bases are TGTGCCTGGTTAAGACCCGGGACTAGAGTTGCGTCGGAGACCCAGTACTTC.

The chain carries TRBV19 and TRBJ1-2, with 7 bases aligning to TRBD1. With V trimmed by 4 bases and J by 4 bases, 6 bases remained unmatched. The CDR3 runs 14 residues. Per germline, CDR1 LNHDA and CDR2 SQIVND (reference sequence). The CDR3 DNA is TGTGCCAGTAGTACCGAGACAGGGTTCTATGGCTACACCTTC. Translating gives CASSTETGFYGYTF.

This chain uses TRBV6-5 with TRBJ1-2; TRBD1 matches at 7 bases. Looked up from germline, CDR1 is MNHEY and CDR2 is SVGAGI. V lost 7 bases and J lost 3; bases outside the gene matches: 2. This CDR3 has 12 amino acids. As DNA, the CDR3 is TGTGCCAGCACAGACAGGGACTATGGCTACACCTTC. This encodes CASTDRDYGYTF.

CDR3 bases: TGTGCCAGCGGGCCGAGTTGGAACACTGAAGCTTTCTTT. This sequence encodes CASGPSWNTEAFF. V usage is TRBV2 and J usage is TRBJ1-1; no clear D. Looked up from germline, CDR1 is SNHLY and CDR2 is FYNNEI. CDR3 length: 13 residues. The V gene lost 8 bases and the J gene lost 1 base, with 11 bases spanning the gap.

This rearrangement joins TRBV4-1 to TRBJ2-1, with TRBD2 identical over 9 bases. This CDR3 has 13 amino acids. V shed 5 bases, J shed 7 bases, and the junction held 3 bases outside the gene matches. CDR1 is MGHRA, CDR2 YSYEKL, per germline. The CDR3 spells CASSGGGANEQFF. The CDR3 nucleotides read TGCGCCAGCAGCGGCGGGGGGGCGAATGAGCAGTTCTTC.